This is a list of T cell receptor beta chains from one sample in a study of T cells in tuberculosis. Libraries were prepared by immunoSEQ multiplex PCR; TCRdb keeps only in-frame clonotypes and omits some of them. This repertoire shows 40,000 to 50,000 clones, around 95% found once; its top ten account for 3% to 4%. Sequencing was done on a sample of PBMCs. These receptors were taken from a donor aged 10 to 29 with latent tuberculosis or without tuberculosis infection. The CDR3 runs from the conserved cysteine through the conserved F or W. A D gene is named only where the DNA matches it firmly. A row's size may be missing; if present it is once, few, many or a size class.

TRBV27	.	.	TRBJ2-7	CASSREFPYEQYF	TGTGCCAGCAGCCGGGAGTTCCCCTACGAGCAGTACTTC
TRBV19	.	.	TRBJ2-6	CASSIDYGSSGANVLTF	TGTGCCAGTAGTATAGATTATGGGAGCTCTGGGGCCAACGTCCTGACTTTC
TRBV14	.	TRBD1	TRBJ1-6	CASSQGQGASPLHF	TGTGCCAGCAGCCAAGGACAGGGGGCCTCACCCCTCCACTTT
TRBV4-2	.	.	TRBJ2-7	CASSQESFLTGRFDYEQYF	TGTGCCAGCAGCCAAGAATCTTTCTTGACAGGACGTTTCGACTACGAGCAGTACTTC
TRBV4-1	.	.	TRBJ2-7	CASSQFEDIYF	TGCGCCAGCAGCCAGTTTGAGGACATTTACTTC
TRBV20-1	.	.	TRBJ2-5	CSANRVETQYF	TGCAGTGCGAACCGGGTTGAGACCCAGTACTTC
TRBV6-6	.	.	TRBJ1-5	CASSYLQGADQPQHF	TGTGCCAGCAGTTACTTACAGGGAGCAGATCAGCCCCAGCATTTT
TRBV5-6	.	TRBD1	TRBJ1-5	CASSTSTGQRSQPQHF	TGTGCCAGCAGCACCTCGACAGGGCAACGGAGCCAGCCCCAGCATTTT
TRBV11-2	.	TRBD2	TRBJ2-5	CASSVVGTSGGVDQETQYF	TGTGCCAGCAGCGTAGTGGGAACTAGCGGGGGCGTAGACCAAGAGACCCAGTACTTC
TRBV12-5	.	TRBD1	TRBJ2-2	CASGIPGQGALNTGELFF	TGTGCTAGTGGAATCCCGGGACAGGGGGCTCTGAACACCGGGGAGCTGTTTTTT
TRBV7-2	.	.	TRBJ2-2	CASSLELAAGELFF	TGTGCCAGCAGCTTAGAGCTTGCGGCCGGGGAGCTGTTTTTT
TRBV27	.	.	TRBJ1-6	CASRAAGSYNSPLHF	TGTGCCAGCAGGGCGGCTGGGTCCTATAATTCACCCCTCCACTTT
TRBV30	.	.	TRBJ2-4	CAWSGAAFDIQYF	TGTGCCTGGAGTGGAGCTGCCTTCGACATTCAGTACTTC
TRBV6-5	.	.	TRBJ2-5	CASSYSWSEPETQYF	TGTGCCAGCAGTTACTCGTGGTCCGAGCCAGAGACCCAGTACTTC
TRBV10-1	once	TRBD1	TRBJ2-7	CASTPLNRGAYEQYF	TGCGCCAGCACCCCTTTAAACAGGGGGGCCTACGAGCAGTACTTC
TRBV5-1	.	.	TRBJ1-2	CASSLASGGSNYGYTF	TGCGCCAGCAGCTTGGCTAGTGGCGGCAGCAACTATGGCTACACCTTC
TRBV19	.	TRBD1	TRBJ1-1	CASRGQGDTEAFF	TGTGCCAGTAGGGGCCAGGGGGACACTGAAGCTTTCTTT
TRBV11-2	.	TRBD2	TRBJ2-3	CASSSRAGVSTDTQYF	TGTGCCAGCAGCTCCCGAGCGGGGGTCAGCACAGATACGCAGTATTTT
TRBV28	.	TRBD1	TRBJ1-5	CASSSYRGSNQPQHF	TGTGCCAGCAGTTCTTACAGGGGGAGCAATCAGCCCCAGCATTTT
TRBV27	.	TRBD1	TRBJ1-3	CASRQDRGPGNTIYF	TGTGCCAGCAGACAGGACAGGGGGCCTGGAAACACCATATATTTT
TRBV7-6	once	TRBD2	TRBJ2-5	CASSRSGGGAGAETQYF	TGTGCCAGCAGCCGATCTGGCGGGGGGGCCGGGGCAGAGACCCAGTACTTC
TRBV5-1	few	.	TRBJ2-5	CASSRYQETQYF	TGCGCCAGCAGCCGGTACCAAGAGACCCAGTACTTC
TRBV6-5	.	.	TRBJ2-3	CASSYQGYTDTQYF	TGTGCCAGCAGTTACCAGGGGTACACAGATACGCAGTATTTT
TRBV7-2	.	.	TRBJ1-1	CASSHLRTEAFF	TGTGCCAGCAGCCACCTGCGCACTGAAGCTTTCTTT
TRBV6-4	.	TRBD1	TRBJ1-2	CASSATGAEGYTF	TGTGCCAGCAGTGCAACAGGGGCTGAGGGCTACACCTTC
TRBV29-1	once	.	TRBJ1-2	CSVEVLGREMNYGYTF	TGCAGCGTTGAAGTTTTAGGAAGGGAGATGAACTATGGCTACACCTTC
TRBV30	once	.	TRBJ2-5	CAWGAGLGAQETQYF	TGTGCCTGGGGGGCGGGGCTCGGGGCCCAAGAGACCCAGTACTTC
TRBV7-9	.	.	TRBJ1-1	CASSFNSGEGNTEAFF	TGTGCCAGCAGCTTCAATTCCGGGGAAGGGAACACTGAAGCTTTCTTT
TRBV30	.	.	TRBJ1-5	CAWSARMGNQPQHF	TGTGCCTGGAGTGCCAGGATGGGCAATCAGCCCCAGCATTTT
TRBV7-2	.	.	TRBJ1-2	CASSLDYGDNYGYTF	TGTGCCAGCAGCTTAGATTACGGAGATAACTATGGCTACACCTTC
TRBV5-1	.	TRBD1	TRBJ1-2	CASSFDRDYGYTF	TGCGCCAGCAGCTTTGACAGGGACTATGGCTACACCTTC
TRBV19	.	.	TRBJ1-3	CASSELGSSGNTIYF	TGTGCCAGTAGTGAGCTCGGGAGCTCTGGAAACACCATATATTTT
TRBV7-2	.	TRBD2	TRBJ2-7	CASSLELASGRSYEQYF	TGTGCCAGCAGCTTAGAGTTGGCTAGCGGGCGATCCTACGAGCAGTACTTC
TRBV4-3	.	.	TRBJ1-2	CASSHPGQHYGYTF	TGCGCCAGCAGTCATCCTGGACAGCACTATGGCTACACCTTC
TRBV9	.	.	TRBJ2-7	CASSGTSPYEQYF	TGTGCCAGCAGCGGGACATCTCCCTACGAGCAGTACTTC
TRBV28	.	.	TRBJ1-2	CASSLNDRSYGYTF	TGTGCCAGCAGTTTAAACGACAGGAGCTATGGCTACACCTTC
TRBV7-9	.	.	TRBJ1-2	CASSLSSGQLSYGYTF	TGTGCCAGCAGCTTAAGTTCAGGACAGCTGTCCTATGGCTACACCTTC
TRBV10-2	.	.	TRBJ1-1	CASSESRASMNTEAFF	TGCGCCAGCAGTGAGTCGAGGGCCAGCATGAACACTGAAGCTTTCTTT
TRBV6-1	.	.	TRBJ1-5	CASASGGGNQPQHF	TGTGCCAGCGCCTCTGGGGGGGGCAATCAGCCCCAGCATTTT
TRBV10-2	.	.	TRBJ2-5	CASSESQGRPQETQYF	TGCGCCAGCAGTGAGTCTCAGGGGCGACCCCAAGAGACCCAGTACTTC
TRBV11-3	.	.	TRBJ2-7	CASSPRQGYEQYF	TGTGCCAGCAGCCCTCGACAAGGTTACGAGCAGTACTTC
TRBV7-2	few	.	TRBJ1-1	CASSGGEVRTEAFF	TGTGCCAGCAGCGGGGGGGAAGTGCGCACTGAAGCTTTCTTT
TRBV28	.	TRBD1	TRBJ1-6	CASSSSGGGRYSPLHF	TGTGCCAGCAGTTCCTCAGGGGGTGGTCGGTATTCACCCCTCCACTTT
TRBV14	.	TRBD1	TRBJ1-1	CASSRRTGMNTEAFF	TGTGCCAGCAGCCGCCGGACAGGGATGAACACTGAAGCTTTCTTT
TRBV30	.	.	TRBJ2-3	CAWGSTGGGRTDTQYF	TGTGCCTGGGGTTCAACGGGTGGGGGGAGAACAGATACGCAGTATTTT
TRBV6-1	.	.	TRBJ1-5	CASRAGAQHF	TGTGCCAGCAGGGCCGGAGCCCAGCATTTT
TRBV9	.	TRBD1	TRBJ2-1	CASSPGQHHNEQFF	TGTGCCAGCAGCCCGGGACAGCACCACAATGAGCAGTTCTTC
TRBV29-1	.	.	TRBJ2-5	CSVEDWRGGQETQYF	TGCAGCGTTGAAGATTGGAGGGGGGGCCAAGAGACCCAGTACTTC
TRBV2	.	.	TRBJ1-2	CASSEDRANYGYTF	TGTGCCAGCAGTGAAGACAGAGCTAACTATGGCTACACCTTC
TRBV10-2	.	TRBD2	TRBJ2-7	CASRRSGTSGGISYEQYF	TGCGCCAGCAGACGTTCCGGGACTAGCGGGGGGATCTCCTACGAGCAGTACTTC
TRBV6-5	.	TRBD2	TRBJ2-3	CASSPLAGGIHTQYF	TGTGCCAGCAGTCCTCTAGCGGGGGGAATTCATACGCAGTATTTT
TRBV18	once	TRBD1	TRBJ1-3	CASSRDRGPGNTIYF	TGTGCCAGCTCACGCGACAGGGGGCCTGGAAACACCATATATTTT
TRBV5-4	.	TRBD2	TRBJ2-3	CASSSATSGAIDTQYF	TGTGCCAGCAGCTCGGCGACTAGCGGGGCGATAGATACGCAGTATTTT
TRBV6-1	.	TRBD1	TRBJ2-7	CASSGGQGSYEQYF	TGTGCCAGCAGTGGGGGACAGGGCTCCTACGAGCAGTACTTC
TRBV30	.	.	TRBJ1-1	CAWRDSPEAFF	TGTGCCTGGAGAGACTCCCCGGAAGCTTTCTTT
TRBV27	once	TRBD1	TRBJ1-2	CASRIVGTGRGNYGYTF	TGTGCCAGCAGGATTGTGGGGACAGGTCGGGGTAACTATGGCTACACCTTC
TRBV2	few	.	TRBJ1-6	CASSHLNGHTGSSPLHF	TGTGCCAGCAGTCATCTGAATGGGCACACAGGGTCTTCACCCCTCCACTTT
TRBV15	.	TRBD1	TRBJ1-4	CATSRATGVGAEKLFF	TGTGCCACCAGCAGAGCCACAGGGGTTGGAGCGGAAAAACTGTTTTTT
TRBV13	.	TRBD1	TRBJ1-1	CASSSLRGQENTEAFF	TGTGCCAGCAGCTCGCTCCGAGGACAGGAGAACACTGAAGCTTTCTTT